This T cell receptor (beta chain) was identified in a study of cytomegalovirus exposure and HLA in healthy donors. General study points: Per published reports, the classifier diagnosed cytomegalovirus status with high specificity and sensitivity. Later analysis identified a missense DCLRE1C variant that was linked to TCR beta V- and J-gene trimming.

This CDR3 contains 14 residues. The germline V gene encodes CDR1 SGHRS and CDR2 YFSETQ. V shed 0 bases and J shed 5 bases, with 11 bases lying between them. The PCR used 60 Vbeta and 13 Jbeta primers. Method: immunoSEQ multiplex PCR; TCRdb's copy keeps in-frame clones and lacks some. The sample records roughly 80,000 clones, about four fifths being singletons. As for this clone: What it binds is unknown.

This receptor was obtained from a woman in her twenties or thirties in good health and CMV-seronegative. The chain joins TRBV5-1 to TRBJ1-1; TRBD1 is a possible D gene (5 bases). Sequencing input: PBMCs. CDR3 in DNA: TGCGCCAGCAGCTTGGATGGGGGGAATACTGAAGCTTTCTTT. Protein sequence: CASSLDGGNTEAFF.